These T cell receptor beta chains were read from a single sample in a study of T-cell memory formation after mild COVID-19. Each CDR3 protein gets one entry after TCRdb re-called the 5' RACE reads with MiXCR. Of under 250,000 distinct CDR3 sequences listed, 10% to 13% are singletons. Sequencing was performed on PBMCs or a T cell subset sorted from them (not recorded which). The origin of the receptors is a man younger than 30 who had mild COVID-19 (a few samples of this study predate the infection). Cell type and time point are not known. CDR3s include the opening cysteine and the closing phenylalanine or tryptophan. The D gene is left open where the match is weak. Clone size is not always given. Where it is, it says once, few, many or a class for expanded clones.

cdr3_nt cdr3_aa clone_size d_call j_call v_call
TGTGCCAGCAGCCGTAACAGGGGGGCCGAGCAGTACTTC CASSRNRGAEQYF many TRBD1 TRBJ2-7 TRBV5-6
TGTGCCAGCAGCGTAGCAACCGGGACGGTCTACGAGCAGTACTTC CASSVATGTVYEQYF NA NA TRBJ2-7 TRBV9
TGCAGCGTCAGGGGACCTTACGAGCAGTACTTC CSVRGPYEQYF few NA TRBJ2-7 TRBV29-1
TGCGCCAGCAGCCAAGATTGGGGGGGTGAAGCTTTCTTT CASSQDWGGEAFF many NA TRBJ1-1 TRBV4-3
TGCAGTGCCCTAAGGGAGGCCGGGGAGCTGTTTTTT CSALREAGELFF many NA TRBJ2-2 TRBV20-1
TGCAGTGTCTCTGGTACAACAGATACGCAGTATTTT CSVSGTTDTQYF few NA TRBJ2-3 TRBV20-1
TGCGCCAGCAGCGTACTAGGGCGGAACACCGGGGAGCTGTTTTTT CASSVLGRNTGELFF many NA TRBJ2-2 TRBV5-1
TGCGCCAGCAGCCAATCCACAGGGTCTGGCTACACCTTC CASSQSTGSGYTF few NA TRBJ1-2 TRBV4-3
TGCAGTGTGAGGGGGCTTGGCTATGGCTACACCTTC CSVRGLGYGYTF many TRBD1 TRBJ1-2 TRBV20-1
TGTGCCAGCAGCTCGCAAGGACAGGACTACAATGAGCAGTTCTTC CASSSQGQDYNEQFF NA TRBD1 TRBJ2-1 TRBV11-2
TGTGCCAGCAGCCCCTTCTCAACAGGGGAGAACACTGAAGCTTTCTTT CASSPFSTGENTEAFF few TRBD1 TRBJ1-1 TRBV7-6
TGTGCCAGCAGCTTAAAGGCTGGGACAGGGGTGGCCTCCTACAATGAGCAGTTCTTC CASSLKAGTGVASYNEQFF few TRBD1 TRBJ2-1 TRBV7-2
TGCAGTGCCAACCCGAGGTACAATGAGCAGTTCTTC CSANPRYNEQFF few NA TRBJ2-1 TRBV20-1
TGCGCCAGCAGCCAATACGGGACAGGATATAACACTGAAGCTTTCTTT CASSQYGTGYNTEAFF few TRBD1 TRBJ1-1 TRBV4-3
TGTGCCAGCAGTGTAGGACTGTACACAGATACGCAGTATTTT CASSVGLYTDTQYF NA NA TRBJ2-3 TRBV6-4
TGCGCCAGCAGCGCTGACAGCCAAGAGACCCAGTACTTC CASSADSQETQYF few NA TRBJ2-5 TRBV5-1
TGTGCCAGCAGGGGAACATTCACAGATACGCAGTATTTT CASRGTFTDTQYF NA NA TRBJ2-3 TRBV28
TGTGCCAGCGGACCGGCAAGATATGGCGAAAAACTGTTTTTT CASGPARYGEKLFF NA NA TRBJ1-4 TRBV2
TGCGCCAGCAGCTTTAAGCCAGGGGTGAGCGAGCAGTACTTC CASSFKPGVSEQYF NA NA TRBJ2-7 TRBV5-1
TGCGCCAGCAGCCCCTTCGGGACTAGCGGGGGAGGAACCGGGGAGCTGTTTTTT CASSPFGTSGGGTGELFF medium-sized TRBD2 TRBJ2-2 TRBV5-1
TGTGCCAGCAGTCCTCGGCGGTCTTCACCCCTCCACTTT CASSPRRSSPLHF NA NA TRBJ1-6 TRBV6-5
TGTGCCAGCAGTCCAGCTTGGGTTGAGCAGTTCTTC CASSPAWVEQFF few NA TRBJ2-1 TRBV12-3/TRBV12-4
TGTGCCAGCAGCTTAGCGGCCAGCGAAGGCGGGGAGCTGTTTTTT CASSLAASEGGELFF many NA TRBJ2-2 TRBV7-2
TGCGCCAGCAGCTTGGAACTAGCGGGGTACAATGAGCAGTTCTTC CASSLELAGYNEQFF few TRBD2 TRBJ2-1 TRBV5-1
TGTGCCAGCTCACCCCGTCCAGTCGAGGGGCAGCCCCAGCATTTT CASSPRPVEGQPQHF NA NA TRBJ1-5 TRBV18
TGCGCCAGCAGCGATCGCCCCCGTACCTACGAGCAGTACTTC CASSDRPRTYEQYF NA NA TRBJ2-7 TRBV4-1
TGTGCCAGCAGCTTAAGGTTGGGACAGGGGGACACAGATACGCAGTATTTT CASSLRLGQGDTDTQYF NA TRBD1 TRBJ2-3 TRBV11-2
TGTGCCAGCAGCTCCGAGGGGACACCCTCGTACTTC CASSSEGTPSYF NA NA TRBJ2-5 TRBV12-3/TRBV12-4